This TCR beta chain appears in the sequencing data of a study of graft-versus-host responses after intestinal transplantation. Regarding the study as a whole: Recipient marrow harbored GvH clones, some of which surfaced first in ileum or blood. Early post-transplant HvG declines were associated with peak circulating GvH clone levels.

The table lists this clone with a count of one. Antigen specificity is unknown. Germline CDR1 and CDR2: MDHEN and SYDVKM. This CDR3 region has 16 residues. The V gene end was trimmed by 3 bases and the J gene end by 3 bases; junction bases not matched to a gene: 6. Method: immunoSEQ multiplex PCR; TCRdb's copy keeps in-frame clones and lacks some. The sample has tens of thousands of clones, 92% seen once. The chain is built from TRBV28 and TRBJ1-3; 9 bases fit TRBD1. Sample: unstimulated CD4+ T cells sorted from spleen or lymph node cells, taken before intestinal transplant. This TCR was recovered from a human donor who received an intestinal transplant. The DNA for the CDR3 is TGTGCCAGCAGTTTGGTACAGGGGGCGCTTGGAAACACCATATATTTT. It codes for CASSLVQGALGNTIYF. Full variable domain (remainder filled in from reference TRBV28 and TRBJ1-3): DVKVTQSSRYLVKRTGEKVFLECVQDMDHENMFWYRQDPGLGLRLIYFSYDVKMKEKGDIPEGYSVSREKKERFSLILESASTNQTSMYLCASSLVQGALGNTIYFGEGSWLTVV.